This T cell receptor beta chain comes out of a study of T cell repertoires in aging, cancer and after chemotherapy. TCR beta rearrangements were amplified from peripheral blood genomic DNA. The study, taken as a whole, reports: Untreated cancer patients had significantly lower blood TCR diversity than age-matched healthy donors.

Rearranged V-D-J TRB sequences were amplified with a mixed TRB-A/B primer pool. TCRdb used MiXCR to reprocess the multiplex PCR reads, holding one entry per CDR3 protein. There are under 7,500 distinct CDR3 sequences in the sample; more than 25% occur only once, and under 8.5% lies in the top ten. Notes on this clonotype: Its antigen is as yet unknown.

The CDR3 contains 14 residues. The germline CDR1 and CDR2 sequences are MNHEY and SVGAGI. J lost 9 bases, V lost 2 bases, and 6 bases had no gene match. The TCR originated in a human donor in good health. V is TRBV6-5 and J is TRBJ1-2; TRBD1 matches at 10 bases. Input material: blood. CDR3 sequence: CASSYTTGGRSYTF. As DNA, the CDR3 is TGTGCCAGCAGTTACACGACAGGGGGCAGGAGCTACACCTTC.